This T cell receptor (beta chain) stems from a study of blood T cell repertoires in COVID-19. The V gene's germline CDR1 is SGHAT and CDR2 FQNNGV. This CDR3 is built from 14 residues. V lost 2 bases to trimming and J lost 5 bases, with 12 bases between them. Profiled with immunoSEQ multiplex PCR; TCRdb holds only in-frame clones, not every one. The table has 150,000 to 200,000 clones, roughly 80% seen once. The rearrangement joins TRBV11-2 to TRBJ1-1; perhaps TRBD1 as D (6 bases). Sequencing was done on a sample of peripheral blood. This sequence was found in a woman in her thirties with acute or convalescent COVID-19. The CDR3: CASSLPTGSTEAFF. Here the CDR3 DNA reads TGTGCCAGCAGCTTACCGACAGGATCAACTGAAGCTTTCTTT.